This T cell receptor (beta chain) was recorded in a study of radiotherapy plus CTLA-4 blockade in lung cancer. Study in general: Disease control reached under 35%, with objective responses in roughly 19%.

Study-level findings and limits: Alongside interferon-beta, early blood T cell clone dynamics were reportedly the best predictor of response. Subsequent to radiotherapy plus ipilimumab, tumor-derived TCR clones underwent expansion in blood.

Concerning this clone: What it binds is unknown.

Focal radiation with ipilimumab CTLA-4 blockade was given to patients with chemo-refractory metastatic non-small-cell lung cancer. The assay was immunoSEQ multiplex PCR, and TCRdb's table has in-frame clones only and misses some. The data hold tens of thousands of clones, with approximately 80% observed a single time. This TCR was recovered from a human donor with non-small cell lung cancer who had a complete response to radiotherapy plus ipilimumab. Sequencing used peripheral blood, obtained from a patient treated with radiotherapy plus ipilimumab.

CDR3 protein: CASSRDRGFQPQHF. CDR3 coding DNA: TGTGCCAGTAGTAGAGACAGGGGTTTTCAGCCCCAGCATTTT. The genes are TRBV19 and TRBJ1-5, with 8 bases lining up with TRBD1. Trimming cost V 4 bases and J 6 bases; bases outside gene matches: 5. This CDR3 spans 14 amino acids. The V gene's germline CDR1 is LNHDA and CDR2 SQIVND (reference sequence).